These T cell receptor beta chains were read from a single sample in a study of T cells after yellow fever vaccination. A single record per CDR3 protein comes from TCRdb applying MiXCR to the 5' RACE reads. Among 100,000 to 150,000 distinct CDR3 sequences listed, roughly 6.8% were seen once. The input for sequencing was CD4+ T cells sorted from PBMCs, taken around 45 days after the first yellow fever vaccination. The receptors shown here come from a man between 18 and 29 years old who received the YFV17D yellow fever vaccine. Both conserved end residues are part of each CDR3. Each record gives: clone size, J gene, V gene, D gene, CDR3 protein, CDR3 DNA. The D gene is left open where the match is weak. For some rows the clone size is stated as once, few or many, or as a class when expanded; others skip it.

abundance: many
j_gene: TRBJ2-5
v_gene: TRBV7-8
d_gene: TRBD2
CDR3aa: CASSLSGGGLAGYKTQYF
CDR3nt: TGTGCCAGCAGCTTATCGGGAGGCGGGCTAGCGGGGTATAAGACCCAGTACTTC

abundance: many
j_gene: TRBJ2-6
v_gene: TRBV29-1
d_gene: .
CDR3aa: CSVQGNGANVLTF
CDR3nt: TGCAGCGTTCAGGGAAATGGGGCCAACGTCCTGACTTTC

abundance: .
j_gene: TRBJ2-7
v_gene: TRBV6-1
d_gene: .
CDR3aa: CASRPTGRGSYEQYF
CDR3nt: TGTGCCAGCAGACCGACAGGCCGGGGGTCCTACGAGCAGTACTTC

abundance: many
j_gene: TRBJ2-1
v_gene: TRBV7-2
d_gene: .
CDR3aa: CASSLERAHEQFF
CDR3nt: TGTGCCAGCAGCTTAGAAAGGGCCCATGAGCAGTTCTTC

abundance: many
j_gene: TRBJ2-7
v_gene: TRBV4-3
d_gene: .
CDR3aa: CASSQGIDSYEQYF
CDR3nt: TGCGCCAGCAGCCAAGGCATTGATTCCTACGAGCAGTACTTC

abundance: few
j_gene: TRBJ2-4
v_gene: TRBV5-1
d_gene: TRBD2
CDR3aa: CASSLVASGVLLAKNIQYF
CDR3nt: TGCGCCAGCAGCTTGGTAGCTAGCGGGGTACTTCTAGCCAAAAACATTCAGTACTTC

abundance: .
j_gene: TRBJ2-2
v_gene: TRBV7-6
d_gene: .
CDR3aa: CASSPVFGGLTGELFF
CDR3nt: TGTGCCAGCAGCCCGGTGTTTGGGGGGTTGACCGGGGAGCTGTTTTTT

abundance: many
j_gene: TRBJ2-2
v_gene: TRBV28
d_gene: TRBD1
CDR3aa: CASSPGQGRTGELFF
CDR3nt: TGTGCCAGCAGCCCCGGACAGGGTAGGACCGGGGAGCTGTTTTTT

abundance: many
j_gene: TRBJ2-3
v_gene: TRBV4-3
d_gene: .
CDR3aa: CASSQEITGKWVTDTQYF
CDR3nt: TGCGCCAGCAGCCAAGAAATAACAGGGAAGTGGGTCACAGATACGCAGTATTTT

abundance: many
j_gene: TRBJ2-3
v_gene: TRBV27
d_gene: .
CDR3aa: CASSLLSQSTDTQYF
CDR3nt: TGTGCCAGCAGTTTATTATCCCAGAGCACAGATACGCAGTATTTT

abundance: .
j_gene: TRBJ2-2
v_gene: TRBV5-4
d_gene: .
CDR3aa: CASKMGGADTGELFF
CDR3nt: TGTGCCAGCAAGATGGGGGGGGCAGACACCGGGGAGCTGTTTTTT

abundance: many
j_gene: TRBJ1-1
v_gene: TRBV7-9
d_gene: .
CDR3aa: CASSRATEAFF
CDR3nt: TGTGCCAGCAGCCGAGCAACTGAAGCTTTCTTT

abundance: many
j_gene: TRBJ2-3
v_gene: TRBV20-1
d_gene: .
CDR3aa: CSAPRGGSYTQYF
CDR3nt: TGCAGTGCCCCCCGTGGAGGAAGTTATACGCAGTATTTT

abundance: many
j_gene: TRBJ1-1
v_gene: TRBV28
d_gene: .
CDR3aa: CASSISSGHAFF
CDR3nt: TGTGCCAGCAGTATAAGTTCAGGGCATGCTTTCTTT

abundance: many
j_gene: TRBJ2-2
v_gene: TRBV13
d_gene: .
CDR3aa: CASSLTPRGELFF
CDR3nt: TGTGCCAGCAGCTTGACACCCAGGGGGGAGCTGTTTTTT

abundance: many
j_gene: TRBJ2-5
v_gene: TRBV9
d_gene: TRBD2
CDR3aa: CASSHGTSGGAEETQYF
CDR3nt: TGTGCCAGCAGCCATGGGACTAGCGGGGGGGCTGAAGAGACCCAGTACTTC

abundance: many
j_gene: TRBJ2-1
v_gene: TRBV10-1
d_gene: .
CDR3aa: CASSRTLQFF
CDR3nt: TGCGCCAGCAGTAGGACCCTTCAGTTCTTC

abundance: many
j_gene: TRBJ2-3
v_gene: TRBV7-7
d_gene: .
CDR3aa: CASSQQGQSTDTQYF
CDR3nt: TGTGCCAGCAGCCAACAAGGACAGAGCACAGATACGCAGTATTTT

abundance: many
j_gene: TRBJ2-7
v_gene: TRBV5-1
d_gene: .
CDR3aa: CASSSSRDSLYEQYF
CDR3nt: TGCGCCAGCAGCTCTAGCAGGGATAGCCTCTACGAGCAGTACTTC

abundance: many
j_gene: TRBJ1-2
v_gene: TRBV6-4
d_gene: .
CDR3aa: CASRSTALGGYTF
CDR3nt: TGTGCCAGCAGATCGACAGCGCTGGGAGGCTACACCTTC

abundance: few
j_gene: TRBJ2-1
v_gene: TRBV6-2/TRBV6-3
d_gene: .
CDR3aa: CASREGPSYNEQFF
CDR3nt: TGTGCCAGCAGAGAGGGCCCCTCCTACAATGAGCAGTTCTTC

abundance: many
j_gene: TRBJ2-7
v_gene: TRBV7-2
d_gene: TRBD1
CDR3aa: CASSLQGVDEQYF
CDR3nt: TGTGCCAGCAGCCTACAGGGGGTCGACGAGCAGTACTTC

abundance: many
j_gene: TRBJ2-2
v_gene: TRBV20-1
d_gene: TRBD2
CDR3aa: CSASGTSATSGELFF
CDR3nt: TGCAGTGCTAGTGGGACTAGCGCTACGTCTGGGGAGCTGTTTTTT

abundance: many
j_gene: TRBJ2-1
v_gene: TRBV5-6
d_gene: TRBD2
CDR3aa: CASSTGTSGGNEQFF
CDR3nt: TGTGCCAGCAGCACCGGGACTAGCGGGGGGAATGAGCAGTTCTTC

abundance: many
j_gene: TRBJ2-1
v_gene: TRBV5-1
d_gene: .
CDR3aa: CASSPVGPYNEQFF
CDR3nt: TGCGCCAGCAGCCCGGTGGGCCCTTACAATGAGCAGTTCTTC

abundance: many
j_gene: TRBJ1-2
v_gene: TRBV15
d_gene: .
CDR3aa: CATSRVYSNYGYTF
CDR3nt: TGTGCCACCAGCAGAGTTTACAGTAACTATGGCTACACCTTC

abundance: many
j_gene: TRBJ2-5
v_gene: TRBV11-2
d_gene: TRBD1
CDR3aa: CASSFGSTGNQETQYF
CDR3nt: TGTGCCAGCAGCTTCGGATCGACAGGGAACCAAGAGACCCAGTACTTC

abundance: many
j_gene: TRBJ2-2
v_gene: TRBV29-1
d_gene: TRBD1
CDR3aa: CSATPGQGHRELFF
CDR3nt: TGCAGCGCGACCCCGGGACAGGGGCATCGGGAGCTGTTTTTT

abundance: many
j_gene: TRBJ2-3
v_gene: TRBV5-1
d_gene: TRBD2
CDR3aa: CASSFGRGDTQYF
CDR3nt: TGCGCCAGCAGCTTTGGGAGGGGAGATACGCAGTATTTT

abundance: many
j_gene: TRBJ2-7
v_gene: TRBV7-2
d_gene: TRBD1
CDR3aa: CASSFDRGRVEQYF
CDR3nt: TGTGCCAGCAGCTTCGACAGGGGGCGCGTCGAGCAGTACTTC

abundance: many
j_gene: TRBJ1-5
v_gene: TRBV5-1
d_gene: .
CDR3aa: CASSLDGGTGQPQHF
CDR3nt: TGCGCCAGCAGCTTGGATGGGGGCACGGGTCAGCCCCAGCATTTT

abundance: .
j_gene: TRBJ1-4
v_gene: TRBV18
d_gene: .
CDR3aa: CASSPLSGTNEKLFF
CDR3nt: TGTGCCAGCTCACCGTTGTCAGGCACTAATGAAAAACTGTTTTTT

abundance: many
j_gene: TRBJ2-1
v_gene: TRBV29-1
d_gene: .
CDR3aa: CSVGSGYSYNEQFF
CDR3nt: TGCAGCGTTGGGTCAGGTTACTCCTACAATGAGCAGTTCTTC

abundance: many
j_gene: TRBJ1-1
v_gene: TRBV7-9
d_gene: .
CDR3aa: CASSRRQVNTEAFF
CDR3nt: TGTGCCAGCAGCCGCCGACAGGTGAACACTGAAGCTTTCTTT

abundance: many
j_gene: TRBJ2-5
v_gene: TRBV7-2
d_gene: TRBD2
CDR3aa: CASSLASGETQYF
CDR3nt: TGTGCCAGCAGCTTAGCTAGCGGGGAGACCCAGTACTTC

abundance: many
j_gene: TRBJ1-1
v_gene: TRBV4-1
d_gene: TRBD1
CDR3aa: CASSFGQAPVAFF
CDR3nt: TGCGCCAGCAGCTTTGGACAGGCCCCTGTGGCTTTCTTT

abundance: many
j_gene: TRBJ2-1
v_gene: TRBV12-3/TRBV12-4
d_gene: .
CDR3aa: CASSFDAGHFYNEQFF
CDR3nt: TGTGCCAGCAGTTTCGATGCGGGACATTTCTACAATGAGCAGTTCTTC

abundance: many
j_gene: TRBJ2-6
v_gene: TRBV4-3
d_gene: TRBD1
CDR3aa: CASSLDRGLGANVLTF
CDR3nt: TGCGCCAGCAGCTTGGACAGGGGGCTTGGGGCCAACGTCCTGACTTTC

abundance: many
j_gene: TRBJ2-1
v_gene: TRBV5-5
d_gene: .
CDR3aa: CASSGPGDNEQFF
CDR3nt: TGTGCCAGCAGCGGGCCAGGAGACAATGAGCAGTTCTTC

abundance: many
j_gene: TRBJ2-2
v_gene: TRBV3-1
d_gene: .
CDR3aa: CASSPQTGELFF
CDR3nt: TGTGCCAGCAGCCCACAGACCGGGGAGCTGTTTTTT

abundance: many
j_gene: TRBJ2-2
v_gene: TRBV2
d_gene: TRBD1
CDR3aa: CASSERAGGAGGELFF
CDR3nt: TGTGCCAGCAGTGAAAGGGCAGGGGGCGCCGGCGGGGAGCTGTTTTTT

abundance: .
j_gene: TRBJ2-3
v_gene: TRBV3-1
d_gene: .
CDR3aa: CASGWQFTVSQYF
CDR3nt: TGTGCCAGCGGCTGGCAGTTCACTGTATCGCAGTATTTT

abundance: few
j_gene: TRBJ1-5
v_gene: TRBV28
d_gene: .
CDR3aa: CASSFSRARGPQHF
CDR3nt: TGTGCCAGCAGTTTTTCCAGGGCACGAGGGCCCCAGCATTTT

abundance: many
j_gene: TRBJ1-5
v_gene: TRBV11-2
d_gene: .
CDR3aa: CASSRVLNQPQHF
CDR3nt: TGTGCCAGCAGCCGTGTTTTAAATCAGCCCCAGCATTTT

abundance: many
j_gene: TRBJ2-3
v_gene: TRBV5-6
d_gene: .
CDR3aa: CASSWGSSTDTQYF
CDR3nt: TGTGCCAGCAGCTGGGGGTCTAGCACAGATACGCAGTATTTT

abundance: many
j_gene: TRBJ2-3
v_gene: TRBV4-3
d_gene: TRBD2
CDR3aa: CASSQDHRTREDTQYF
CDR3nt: TGCGCCAGCAGCCAAGATCACCGGACTAGGGAAGATACGCAGTATTTT

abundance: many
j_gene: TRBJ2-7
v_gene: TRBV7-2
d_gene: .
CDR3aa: CASSLSVQGYEQYF
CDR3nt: TGTGCCAGCAGCTTATCCGTCCAGGGCTACGAGCAGTACTTC

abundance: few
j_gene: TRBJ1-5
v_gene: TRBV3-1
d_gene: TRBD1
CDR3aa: CASSQDRLSGQGFQPQHF
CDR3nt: TGTGCCAGCAGCCAAGATCGCCTATCGGGACAGGGATTTCAGCCCCAGCATTTT

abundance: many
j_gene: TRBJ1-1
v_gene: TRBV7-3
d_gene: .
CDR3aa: CASSPDGHPQGEAFF
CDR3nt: TGTGCCAGCAGCCCAGACGGACACCCGCAAGGTGAAGCTTTCTTT

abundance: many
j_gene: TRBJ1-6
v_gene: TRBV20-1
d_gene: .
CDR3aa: CSARPTNSPLHF
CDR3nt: TGCAGTGCTAGGCCGACGAATTCACCCCTCCACTTT

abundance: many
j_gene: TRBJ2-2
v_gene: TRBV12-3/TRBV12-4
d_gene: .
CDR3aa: CASSLSSANTGELFF
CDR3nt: TGTGCCAGCAGTCTCTCTAGCGCCAACACCGGGGAGCTGTTTTTT

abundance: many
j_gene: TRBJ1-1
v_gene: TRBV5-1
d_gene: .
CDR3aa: CASGKTGQNTEAFF
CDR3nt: TGCGCCAGCGGAAAAACAGGACAGAACACTGAAGCTTTCTTT